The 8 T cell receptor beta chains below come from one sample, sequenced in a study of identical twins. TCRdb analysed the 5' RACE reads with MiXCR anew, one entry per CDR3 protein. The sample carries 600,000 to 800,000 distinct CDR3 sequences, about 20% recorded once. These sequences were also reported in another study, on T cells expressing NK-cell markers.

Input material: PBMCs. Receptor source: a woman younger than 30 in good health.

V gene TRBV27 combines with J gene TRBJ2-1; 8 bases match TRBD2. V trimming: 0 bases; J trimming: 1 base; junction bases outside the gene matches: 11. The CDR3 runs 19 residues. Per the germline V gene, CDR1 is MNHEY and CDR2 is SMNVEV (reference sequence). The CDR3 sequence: CASSLSGGRPAKSYNEQFF. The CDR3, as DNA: TGTGCCAGCAGTTTATCGGGCGGGAGGCCCGCTAAGTCCTACAATGAGCAGTTCTTC.

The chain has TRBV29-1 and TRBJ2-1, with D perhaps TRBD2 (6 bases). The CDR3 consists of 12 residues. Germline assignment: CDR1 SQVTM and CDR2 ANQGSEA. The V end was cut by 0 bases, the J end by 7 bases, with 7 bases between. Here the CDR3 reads CSVEDRENEQFF. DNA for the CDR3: TGCAGCGTTGAAGATCGGGAGAATGAGCAGTTCTTC.

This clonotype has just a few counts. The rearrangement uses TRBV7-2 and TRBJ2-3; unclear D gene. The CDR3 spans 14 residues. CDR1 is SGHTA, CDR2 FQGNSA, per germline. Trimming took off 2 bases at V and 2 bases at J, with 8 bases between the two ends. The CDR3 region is CASSLMGATDTQYF. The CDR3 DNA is TGTGCCAGCAGCTTAATGGGCGCCACAGATACGCAGTATTTT.

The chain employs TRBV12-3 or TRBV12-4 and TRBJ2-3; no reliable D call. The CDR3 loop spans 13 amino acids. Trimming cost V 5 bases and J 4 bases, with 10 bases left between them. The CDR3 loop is CASSAEWSDTQYF. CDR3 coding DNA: TGTGCCAGCAGTGCCGAGTGGTCAGATACGCAGTATTTT.

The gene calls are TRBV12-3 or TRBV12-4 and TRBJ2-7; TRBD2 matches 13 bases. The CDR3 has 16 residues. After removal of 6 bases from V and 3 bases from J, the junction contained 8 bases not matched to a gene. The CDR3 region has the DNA TGTGCCAGCAGCCCCTTCGGGACTAGCGGGAACTACGAGCAGTACTTC. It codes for CASSPFGTSGNYEQYF.

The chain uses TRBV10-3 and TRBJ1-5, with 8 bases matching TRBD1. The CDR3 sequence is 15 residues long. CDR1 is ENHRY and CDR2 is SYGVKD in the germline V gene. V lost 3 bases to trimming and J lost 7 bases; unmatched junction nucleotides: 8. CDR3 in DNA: TGTGCCATCAGTGACGTGACAGGGGACGGACAGCCCCAGCATTTT. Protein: CAISDVTGDGQPQHF.

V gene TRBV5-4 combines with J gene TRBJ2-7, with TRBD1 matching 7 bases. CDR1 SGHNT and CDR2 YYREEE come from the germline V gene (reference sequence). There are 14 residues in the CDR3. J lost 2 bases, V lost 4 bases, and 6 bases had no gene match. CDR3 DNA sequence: TGTGCCAGCAGCCTGGGGGACAGACCCTACGAGCAGTACTTC. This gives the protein CASSLGDRPYEQYF.

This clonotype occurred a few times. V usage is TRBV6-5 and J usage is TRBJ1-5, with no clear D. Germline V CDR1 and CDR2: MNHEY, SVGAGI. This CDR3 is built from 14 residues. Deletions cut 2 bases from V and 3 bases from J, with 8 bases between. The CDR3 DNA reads TGTGCCAGCAGTTACAGGCAGAACAATCAGCCCCAGCATTTT. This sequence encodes CASSYRQNNQPQHF.